This T cell receptor (beta chain) was sequenced during a study of CD8+ T cells in alopecia areata. Whole-study results and caveats: Normal scalp had lower clonality than lesional scalp, with alopecia totalis/universalis lesions showing this most strongly.

This sample's treatment: oral pan-JAK inhibitor, 5-10 mg twice daily. PBMCs yielded sorted CD4+ and CD8+ T cells. Comments on this clone: Its antigen is still unknown.

cDNA serving as the sequencing template came from extracted, reverse transcribed RNA. Sequencing was performed with immunoSEQ multiplex PCR; in TCRdb, only in-frame clones are kept and a portion is missing. The profile covers 75,000 to 100,000 clones, with around three quarters appearing a single time and 17% taken by the ten largest. Germline values: CDR1 MNHEY, CDR2 SMNVEV (reference sequence). Deletions cut 5 bases from V and 0 bases from J, with 14 bases between. The CDR3 sequence is 16 residues long. The sequence came from a human donor with alopecia areata. The sample consisted of CD8+ T cells sorted from blood, taken at approximately week 42, from a patient treated with tofacitinib. The rearrangement joins TRBV27 to TRBJ1-5; D is possibly TRBD1 (6 bases). The CDR3 spells CASSPGTPNSNQPQHF. The CDR3 region has the DNA TGTGCCAGCAGTCCCGGGACACCGAATAGCAATCAGCCCCAGCATTTT.